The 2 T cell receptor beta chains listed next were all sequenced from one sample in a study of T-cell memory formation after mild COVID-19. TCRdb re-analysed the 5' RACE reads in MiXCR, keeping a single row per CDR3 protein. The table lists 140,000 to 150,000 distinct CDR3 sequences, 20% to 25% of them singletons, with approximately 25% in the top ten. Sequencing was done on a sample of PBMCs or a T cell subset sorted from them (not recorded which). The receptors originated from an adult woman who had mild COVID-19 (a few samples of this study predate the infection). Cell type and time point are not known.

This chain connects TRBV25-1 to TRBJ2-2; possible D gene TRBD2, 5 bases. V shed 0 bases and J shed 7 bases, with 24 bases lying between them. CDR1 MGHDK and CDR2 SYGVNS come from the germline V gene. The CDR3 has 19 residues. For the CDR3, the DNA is TGTGCCAGCAGTGAATACGCGGACTGGGCCCACTACACCGGCGGGGAGCTGTTTTTT. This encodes CASSEYADWAHYTGGELFF.

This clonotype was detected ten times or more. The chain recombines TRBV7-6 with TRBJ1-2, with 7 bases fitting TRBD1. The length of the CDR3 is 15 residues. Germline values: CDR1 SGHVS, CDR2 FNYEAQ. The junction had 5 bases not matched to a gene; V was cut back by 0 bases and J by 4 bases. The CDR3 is CASSLARDSPYGYTF. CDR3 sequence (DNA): TGTGCCAGCAGCTTAGCGAGGGACAGCCCCTATGGCTACACCTTC.